The subject of this entry is one TCR beta chain. Profiled with immunoSEQ multiplex PCR; TCRdb holds only in-frame clones, not every one. The profile covers roughly 60,000 clones, with roughly 87% appearing a single time and over 9.5% taken by the ten largest. Per germline, CDR1 KGHSH and CDR2 LQKENI. V was cut by 6 bases and J by 0 bases, with 18 bases left in between. This CDR3 comprises 18 residues. This entry belongs to a study of blood T cell repertoires in COVID-19. Study background: PBMCs, B-cell-depleted T cells, or T cells were the source of the cDNA or gDNA that made up the material.

The sequence was obtained from a human donor with acute or convalescent COVID-19. The donor label of this sample is uncertain. The genes are TRBV18 and TRBJ2-6, with D maybe TRBD1 (5 bases). The specimen was peripheral blood. The CDR3 DNA is TGTGCCAGCTCTGAAACAGGTCCCCCGTACTCTGGGGCCAACGTCCTGACTTTC. As protein: CASSETGPPYSGANVLTF.